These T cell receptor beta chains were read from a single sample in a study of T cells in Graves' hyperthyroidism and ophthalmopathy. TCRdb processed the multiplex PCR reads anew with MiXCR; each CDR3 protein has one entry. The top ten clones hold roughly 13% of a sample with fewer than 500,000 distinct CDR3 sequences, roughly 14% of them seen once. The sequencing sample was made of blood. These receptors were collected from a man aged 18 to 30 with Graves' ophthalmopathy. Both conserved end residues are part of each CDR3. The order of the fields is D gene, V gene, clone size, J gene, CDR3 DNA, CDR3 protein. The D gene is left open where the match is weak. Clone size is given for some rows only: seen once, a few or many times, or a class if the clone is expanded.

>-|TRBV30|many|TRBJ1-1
TGTGCCTGGAGAGGGCCGTCTCACACTGAAGCTTTCTTT
CAWRGPSHTEAFF
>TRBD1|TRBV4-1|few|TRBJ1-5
TGCGCCAGCAGCCCACGGACAGGGGCCCCCAATCAGCCCCAGCATTTT
CASSPRTGAPNQPQHF
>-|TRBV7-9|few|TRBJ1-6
TGTGCCAGCAGTTCGGTTGCTAGAAATTCACCCCTCCACTTT
CASSSVARNSPLHF
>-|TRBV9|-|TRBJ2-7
TGTGCCAGCAGCGTATCTAACGAAGGCGAGCAGTACTTC
CASSVSNEGEQYF
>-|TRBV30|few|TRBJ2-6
TGTGCCTGGAAGGCGTCCTGGCAGTCTGGGGCCAACGTCCTGACTTTC
CAWKASWQSGANVLTF
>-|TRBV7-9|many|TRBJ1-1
TGTGCCAGCAGCAAGGGGAGTCATAAGACTGAAGCTTTCTTT
CASSKGSHKTEAFF
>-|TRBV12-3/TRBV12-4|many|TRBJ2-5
TGTGCCAGCAGCCCGTGGGGCCGGGAGGAGACCCAGTACTTC
CASSPWGREETQYF
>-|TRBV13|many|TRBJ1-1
TGTGCCAGCAGCTTACGGTCAAGGGATGAAGCTTTCTTT
CASSLRSRDEAFF
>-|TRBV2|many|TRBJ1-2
TGTGCCAGGGACAGAAACTATGGCTACACCTTC
CARDRNYGYTF
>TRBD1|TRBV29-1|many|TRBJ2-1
TGCAGCGTTGAGTTGACAGGGCGCCTCGTCCGCTCCTACAATGAGCAGTTCTTC
CSVELTGRLVRSYNEQFF
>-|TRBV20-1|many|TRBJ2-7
TGCAGTGCTAGGTCTTTCCTCCTCGAGCAGTACTTC
CSARSFLLEQYF
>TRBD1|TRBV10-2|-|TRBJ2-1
TGCGCCAGCACGGGACAGTTATACAATGAGCAGTTCTTC
CASTGQLYNEQFF
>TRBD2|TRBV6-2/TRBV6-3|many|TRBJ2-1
TGTGCCAGCAGTTACAGCCGGCTAGCGGGAGAAAATGAGCAGTTCTTC
CASSYSRLAGENEQFF
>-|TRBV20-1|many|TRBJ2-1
TGCAGTGCTAGAGTACCATTACAGAATGAGCAGTTCTTC
CSARVPLQNEQFF
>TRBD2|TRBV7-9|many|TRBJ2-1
TGTGCCAGCAGCCAATCCGGGGGGTCCTACAATGAGCAGTTCTTC
CASSQSGGSYNEQFF